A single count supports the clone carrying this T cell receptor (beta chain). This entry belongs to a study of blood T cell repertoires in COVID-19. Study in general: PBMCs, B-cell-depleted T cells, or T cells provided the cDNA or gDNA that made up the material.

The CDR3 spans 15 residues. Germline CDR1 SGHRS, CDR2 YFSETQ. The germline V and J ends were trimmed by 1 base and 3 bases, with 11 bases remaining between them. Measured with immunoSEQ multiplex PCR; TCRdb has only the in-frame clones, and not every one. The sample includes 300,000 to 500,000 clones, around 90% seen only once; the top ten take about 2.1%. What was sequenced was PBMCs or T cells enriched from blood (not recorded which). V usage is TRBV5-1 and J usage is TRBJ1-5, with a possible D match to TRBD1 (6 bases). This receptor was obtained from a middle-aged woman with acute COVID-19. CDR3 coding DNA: TGCGCCAGCAGCTTGTCCGGACAGTACAATCAGCCCCAGCATTTT. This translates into CASSLSGQYNQPQHF.